These 25 T cell receptor beta chains share one sample of origin, sequenced in a study of T cell repertoires in cytomegalovirus infection. MiXCR was run by TCRdb on the reads, yielding one entry per CDR3 protein. The sample records about 770,000 distinct CDR3 sequences, almost 30% being singletons. No antigen has been identified for these receptors. Here the sequenced sample was cultured CD8+ T cells from PBMCs, taken from culture after CMV antigen stimulation. The receptors were gathered from a human donor in good health (CMV status not recorded). Some clones in this sample may be carry-over from other donors' samples.

The rearrangement links TRBV7-6 to TRBJ1-5; D is possibly TRBD1 (5 bases). The germline gives CDR1 SGHVS, CDR2 FNYEAQ. The CDR3 sequence is 17 residues long. The V gene lost 4 bases and the J gene lost 0 bases, with 16 bases spanning the gap. CDR3 sequence reads: CASSYEPQGGSNQPQHF. DNA of the CDR3: TGTGCCAGCAGCTATGAACCCCAGGGCGGTAGCAATCAGCCCCAGCATTTT.

This clonotype has only a few counts. This sequence joins TRBV6-6 and TRBJ2-1, with D possibly TRBD2 on 6 matching bases. There are 13 residues in the CDR3. The germline V and J ends were trimmed by 7 bases and 7 bases, with 14 bases remaining between them. Germline loops: CDR1 MNHNY, CDR2 SVGAGI (reference sequence). The CDR3 protein is CASTLGGRNEQFF. CDR3 nucleotide sequence: TGTGCCAGCACCCTGGGGGGTCGGAATGAGCAGTTCTTC.

The sample holds a few counts of this clonotype. The rearrangement links TRBV2 to TRBJ1-1, with D uncertain. From germline, CDR1 is SNHLY and CDR2 FYNNEI. The length of the CDR3 is 12 residues. The V end lost 11 bases, the J end lost 3 bases, and 13 bases lay between the germline ends. CDR3 DNA: TGTGCCGCCCCCGGCAGCCACACTGAAGCTTTCTTT. Amino acid sequence: CAAPGSHTEAFF.

There are a few counts of this clonotype. This chain connects TRBV12-3 or TRBV12-4 to TRBJ1-1; possible D gene TRBD1, 6 bases. CDR3 size: 12 residues. V was cut by 1 base and J by 8 bases, with 8 bases left in between. The CDR3 is CASSLGTEEAFF. The CDR3 DNA sequence: TGTGCCAGCAGTTTAGGGACAGAGGAAGCTTTCTTT.

In this sample, this clonotype turned up a few times. The chain uses TRBV2 and TRBJ2-1; 7 positions match TRBD1. CDR1 is SNHLY, CDR2 FYNNEI, per germline. With 5 bases clipped from V and 0 bases from J, the junction kept 7 bases outside the gene matches. The CDR3 consists of 16 residues. In nucleotides, the CDR3 is TGTGCCAGCAGTAAGCCGGGACAGAGCTCCTACAATGAGCAGTTCTTC. This codes for CASSKPGQSSYNEQFF.

Only a few counts were recorded for this clonotype. The chain links TRBV7-9 to TRBJ1-1, with D possibly matching TRBD1 (6 bases). Trimming stripped 1 base from V and 3 bases from J, with 15 bases between. The CDR3 is made up of 16 amino acids. The V gene's germline CDR1 is SEHNR and CDR2 FQNEAQ (reference sequence). CDR3 in amino acids: CASSLGRGLIYTEAFF. The CDR3 region has the DNA TGTGCCAGCAGCTTAGGCCGGGGGCTCATATACACTGAAGCTTTCTTT. Complete variable domain (other parts from reference TRBV7-9 and TRBJ1-1): DTGVSQNPRHKITKRGQNVTFRCDPISEHNRLYWYRQTLGQGPEFLTYFQNEAQLEKSRLLSDRFSAERPKGSFSTLEIQRTEQGDSAMYLCASSLGRGLIYTEAFFGQGTRLTVV.

The CDR3 region is CSVEVFFPGQGVRGEQFF. CDR3 sequence (DNA): TGCAGCGTTGAAGTTTTTTTCCCGGGACAGGGGGTGAGGGGTGAGCAGTTCTTC. The rearrangement joins TRBV29-1 to TRBJ2-1, with 11 nucleotides matching TRBD1. The V gene's germline CDR1 is SQVTM and CDR2 ANQGSEA. V gave up 1 base and J gave up 9 bases; unmatched junction bases: 17. The CDR3 covers 18 residues.

This clonotype was found a few times. This chain's CDR3 is CASSYYGYTF. DNA for the CDR3: TGTGCCAGCAGCTACTATGGCTACACCTTC. This chain connects TRBV7-9 to TRBJ1-2, with D unclear. CDR3 length: 10 amino acids. V lost 4 bases and J 3 bases, leaving 0 bases between the germline ends. The germline V gene encodes CDR1 SEHNR and CDR2 FQNEAQ (reference sequence).

The CDR3 bases are TGTGCCAGCAGGCCAGCAAAGGGGGTCTGGACTGAAGCTTTCTTT. This sequence encodes CASRPAKGVWTEAFF. The chain combines TRBV7-9 with TRBJ1-1, with D perhaps TRBD1 (6 bases). The V end was cut by 6 bases, the J end by 5 bases, with 19 bases between. The CDR3 extends over 15 amino acids. In germline, CDR1 is SEHNR, CDR2 FQNEAQ (reference sequence).

This clonotype appeared a few times. This chain joins TRBV5-1 and TRBJ1-2; no reliable D call. Per germline, CDR1 SGHRS and CDR2 YFSETQ. Trimming pared 4 bases from V and 8 bases from J, leaving 15 bases between. The CDR3 consists of 13 residues. The CDR3 loop reads CASSPKGGWGYTF. The CDR3 bases are TGCGCCAGCAGCCCGAAGGGAGGTTGGGGCTACACCTTC.

This clonotype was recorded a few times. The rearrangement uses TRBV20-1 and TRBJ1-2; D unclear. Germline CDR1 reads DFQATT; CDR2 reads SNEGSKA (reference sequence). This CDR3 is 14 amino acids long. Trimming cost V 7 bases and J 0 bases, with 15 bases left between them. Here the CDR3 DNA reads TGCAGTGTTCGGTCCTCCAGAACTAACTATGGCTACACCTTC. It specifies CSVRSSRTNYGYTF.

V is TRBV6-2 or TRBV6-3 and J is TRBJ2-7, with D tentatively TRBD1 (5 bases). Trimming shortened V by 2 bases and J by 6 bases, and 5 bases separated the two germline ends. Germline CDR1 reads MNHEY; CDR2 reads SVGEGT. The CDR3 length is 11 residues. The CDR3, as DNA: TGTGCCAGCAGTTACAGGGGCGAGCAGTACGTC. This codes for CASSYRGEQYV.

The V call is TRBV20-1, the J call TRBJ1-5, with 9 bases identical to TRBD1. The V gene's germline CDR1 is DFQATT and CDR2 SNEGSKA (reference sequence). The CDR3 sequence is 15 residues long. The V segment lost 0 bases and the J segment 2 bases; nucleotides outside the gene matches: 2. In DNA, the CDR3 is TGCAGTGCTAGAGATCGGACAGGGGGCAATCAGCCCCAGCATTTT. It yields the protein CSARDRTGGNQPQHF.

In this sample, this clonotype turned up a few times. The gene calls are TRBV7-9 and TRBJ1-2, with 7 bases fitting TRBD1. V shed 5 bases and J 6 bases; nucleotides not matched to a gene: 9. The germline V gene encodes CDR1 SEHNR and CDR2 FQNEAQ (reference sequence). This CDR3 comprises 14 residues. This CDR3 is CASSQLEGADGYTF. CDR3 in DNA: TGTGCCAGCAGCCAACTTGAGGGGGCCGATGGCTACACCTTC.

This clonotype was seen a few times. The rearrangement uses TRBV2 and TRBJ2-2; 7 positions agree with TRBD1. V trimming: 3 bases; J trimming: 13 bases; junction bases outside the gene matches: 11. This CDR3 region has 14 residues. CDR1 is SNHLY and CDR2 is FYNNEI in the germline V gene. The CDR3 sequence: CASSDMVEGAWLFF. The CDR3 bases are TGTGCCAGCAGTGACATGGTAGAGGGGGCTTGGCTGTTTTTT.

The chain couples TRBV2 to TRBJ1-1; unclear D gene. V dropped 6 bases and J dropped 1 base, with 15 bases sitting between them. The CDR3 is 15 residues long. CDR1 and CDR2 (germline): SNHLY, FYNNEI. The CDR3 DNA reads TGTGCCAGCAGCGGGCCAGGACCGAGGAACACTGAAGCTTTCTTT. This codes for CASSGPGPRNTEAFF.

The chain uses TRBV3-1 and TRBJ2-1; 9 nucleotides agree with TRBD2. The CDR3 runs 18 residues. V trimming: 4 bases; J trimming: 0 bases; junction bases outside the gene matches: 10. The germline V gene encodes CDR1 LGHDT and CDR2 YNNKEL (reference sequence). The CDR3 bases are TGTGCCAGCAGCCGCTCTCTAGCGGGGAGCAACTCCTACAATGAGCAGTTCTTC. This codes for CASSRSLAGSNSYNEQFF.

The V gene is TRBV5-4, the J gene TRBJ2-7; TRBD2 agrees at 10 bases. The CDR3 sequence is 17 residues long. In germline, CDR1 is SGHNT, CDR2 YYREEE (reference sequence). V gave up 0 bases and J gave up 0 bases; unmatched junction bases: 6. In DNA, the CDR3 is TGTGCCAGCAGCTTGGGGCTAGCGGGGGTCAGCTCCTACGAGCAGTACTTC. The encoded protein is CASSLGLAGVSSYEQYF.

This rearrangement joins TRBV2 to TRBJ2-3; weak D call: TRBD2 (6 bases). V was shortened by 6 bases and J by 10 bases, with 14 bases between the two germline ends. Germline CDR1 reads SNHLY; CDR2 reads FYNNEI. This CDR3 contains 12 residues. Written as DNA, the CDR3 is TGTGCCAGCAGCGGAGGGGTTGGATCGCAGTATTTT. Its translation is CASSGGVGSQYF.

The rearrangement joins TRBV25-1 to TRBJ1-2; TRBD1 is a possible D gene (5 bases). The V gene lost 6 bases and the J gene lost 2 bases, with 16 bases spanning the gap. In germline, CDR1 is MGHDK, CDR2 SYGVNS. The CDR3 is made up of 15 amino acids. This CDR3 reads CASRPKGTENYGYTF. The CDR3 DNA follows: TGTGCCAGCAGGCCCAAAGGGACCGAAAACTATGGCTACACCTTC.

This clonotype was picked up a small number of times. The chain carries TRBV19 and TRBJ1-2; 10 bases are shared with TRBD1. The germline CDR1 and CDR2 sequences are LNHDA and SQIVND (reference sequence). The CDR3 is 14 residues long. V gave up 6 bases and J gave up 8 bases; unmatched junction bases: 9. The CDR3 protein is CASRSWGQGNGYTF. The CDR3 nucleotides are TGTGCCAGTAGGTCATGGGGACAGGGGAACGGCTACACCTTC. The whole variable domain, remainder taken from reference TRBV19 and TRBJ1-2, is DGGITQSPKYLFRKEGQNVTLSCEQNLNHDAMYWYRQDPGQGLRLIYYSQIVNDFQKGDIAEGYSVSREKKESFPLTVTSAQKNPTAFYLCASRSWGQGNGYTFGSGTRLTVV.

This clonotype was seen a single time. The chain uses TRBV3-1 and TRBJ2-5, with a possible D match to TRBD2 (7 bases). V was clipped by 4 bases and J by 5 bases, with 17 bases between them. Per germline, CDR1 LGHDT and CDR2 YNNKEL (reference sequence). CDR3 length: 15 residues. The CDR3 nucleotides read TGTGCCAGCAGCCCTAAGGGGGGGAGATGGGAGACCCAGTACTTC. It translates to CASSPKGGRWETQYF.

The chain recombines TRBV10-3 with TRBJ2-7, with D perhaps TRBD1 (6 bases). This CDR3 spans 15 amino acids. V lost 10 bases, J lost 0 bases, and 19 bases lay in between. The germline V gene has CDR1 ENHRY and CDR2 SYGVKD. CDR3: CASRGLGRTSYEQYV. CDR3 sequence (DNA): TGTGCCAGCAGGGGCCTCGGACGGACCTCCTACGAGCAGTACGTC.

On this clonotype itself: This CDR3 is missing its conserved last phenylalanine or tryptophan, likely due to a read error. The rearrangement joins TRBV6-1 to TRBJ2-3; D may match TRBD1 or TRBD2 (5 bases each). The CDR3 runs 15 residues. CDR1 and CDR2 from the germline V gene are MNHNS and SASEGT. The V gene lost 2 bases and the J gene lost 1 base, with 10 bases spanning the gap. The CDR3 nucleotides read TGTGCCAGCAGTGAAATGGGGGACCGCACAGATACGCAGTATTCT. Protein: CASSEMGDRTDTQYS.

The V gene is TRBV7-6, the J gene TRBJ2-7, with a possible D match to TRBD1 (8 bases). The CDR3 extends over 15 amino acids. Per the germline V gene, CDR1 is SGHVS and CDR2 is FNYEAQ. The ends were cut back, 3 bases at V and 3 bases at J, with 15 bases in the middle. The DNA for the CDR3 is TGTGCCAGCAGCTTCGACAGGGGAGGGGACTACGAGCAGTACTTC. It codes for CASSFDRGGDYEQYF.